This T cell receptor (beta chain) is from a study of blood T cell repertoires in COVID-19. V dropped 0 bases and J dropped 4 bases, with 13 bases sitting between them. Germline-derived CDR1 and CDR2 are LGHNA and YNFKEQ. The CDR3 contains 17 residues. Only in-frame clones appear in the TCRdb table, and some are missing; sequencing was by immunoSEQ multiplex PCR. This sample carries fewer than 95,000 clones, approximately 74% of them seen once, and the ten largest clones take 3% to 4%. This TCR came from an older man with COVID-19, enrolled during active disease. Sequencing used peripheral blood. The J gene is TRBJ1-6, the V gene TRBV4-2; TRBD1 might be the D (5 bases). The CDR3 loop is CASSQETQGYYNSPLHF. CDR3 bases: TGTGCCAGCAGCCAAGAGACTCAGGGATATTATAATTCACCCCTCCACTTT.